This T cell receptor (beta chain) was captured in a study of immune cell composition in non-small cell lung cancer. The germline gives CDR1 MNHNY, CDR2 SVGAGI (reference sequence). J was trimmed by 4 bases and V by 5 bases; bases with no gene match: 6. The length of the CDR3 is 14 residues. TCRdb keeps only in-frame clones here, not all; method: immunoSEQ multiplex PCR. The sample contains around 5,000 clones, approximately 78% of which appear only once. Relative to its sample, this clone is medium-sized (0.01 to 0.1%). The TCR originated in a human donor with non-small cell lung cancer. The rearrangement links TRBV6-6 to TRBJ1-2; 8 bases agree with TRBD1. The specimen sequenced was lung tumor tissue. The CDR3 spells CASSPRQGIYGYTF. CDR3 bases: TGTGCCAGCAGTCCCCGACAGGGGATCTATGGCTACACCTTC.